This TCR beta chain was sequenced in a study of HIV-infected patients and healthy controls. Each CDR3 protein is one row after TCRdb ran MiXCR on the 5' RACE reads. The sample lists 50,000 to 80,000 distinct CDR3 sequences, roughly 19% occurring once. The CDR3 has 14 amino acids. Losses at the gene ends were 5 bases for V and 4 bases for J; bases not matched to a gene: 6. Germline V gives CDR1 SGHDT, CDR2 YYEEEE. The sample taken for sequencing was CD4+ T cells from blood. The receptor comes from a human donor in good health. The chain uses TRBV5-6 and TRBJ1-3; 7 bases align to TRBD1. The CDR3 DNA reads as TGTGCCAGCAGTCGCCGGGACAGCGGAAACACCATATATTTT. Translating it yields CASSRRDSGNTIYF.